This TCR beta chain was recorded in a study of T cell responses to AZD1222 COVID-19 vaccine. Study details: Pooling of second doses given at about 4 or about 12 weeks was done. Study-level findings and limits: The repertoires were collected only after the peak T cell response. White British people made up most donors, females outnumbered males, and clonal diversity was possibly underestimated.

Germline V gene lookup returns CDR1 SGDLS and CDR2 YYNGEE. Germline trimming cut 0 bases from V and 2 bases from J; bases unmatched to any gene: 1. The CDR3 length is 15 residues. As for this clone: Its antigen is currently unknown.

Produced via immunoSEQ multiplex PCR; TCRdb's table is partial and in-frame only. The sample carries 100,000 to 150,000 clones, roughly 90% recorded once. The sequence was collected from an adult in good health. The rearrangement links TRBV9 to TRBJ2-3; 9 nucleotides line up with TRBD2. Sequencing was performed on peripheral blood, taken on day 0 of AZD1222 vaccination. For the CDR3, the DNA is TGTGCCAGCAGCGTAGGACTAGCGGACACAGATACGCAGTATTTT. Amino acid sequence: CASSVGLADTDTQYF.